The next 15 T cell receptor beta chains were all read from a single sample in a study of PD-1 blockade in classical Hodgkin lymphoma. Time point indicated: cycle 4 day 1 (C4D1), after more than five weeks of nivolumab. Relapses following autologous stem cell transplantation were seen in all patients, with brentuximab vedotin exposure varying. Here immunoSEQ multiplex PCR was the method, and the copy in TCRdb shows in-frame clones only, minus some. The sample consists of roughly 100,000 clones, around 90% of them appearing once. The sequenced sample was peripheral blood mononuclear cells (PBMCs), obtained before the fourth cycle of nivolumab. These receptor sequences come from a human donor with classical Hodgkin lymphoma.

This clone was seen once. The genes are TRBV27 and TRBJ2-2, with D possibly TRBD2 on 5 matching bases. CDR1 MNHEY and CDR2 SMNVEV come from the germline V gene (reference sequence). V was clipped by 5 bases and J by 3 bases, with 13 bases between them. The CDR3 has 15 amino acids. The CDR3 DNA follows: TGTGCCAGCAGTCCTCGGGGTCTCGACACCGGGGAGCTGTTTTTT. Residues: CASSPRGLDTGELFF.

The V call is TRBV6-9, the J call TRBJ2-5; the D is unclear. Germline values: CDR1 MNHGY, CDR2 SVAAGI. Trimming pared 5 bases from V and 0 bases from J, leaving 1 base between. This CDR3 has 11 residues. This CDR3 is CASSHQETQYF. Written as DNA, the CDR3 is TGTGCCAGCAGTCACCAAGAGACCCAGTACTTC.

This clone was observed once. In nucleotides, the CDR3 is TGTGCCAGCAGCAGCCGACAGCCTGGTCGCTCCTACAATGAGCAGTTCTTC. This translates into CASSSRQPGRSYNEQFF. The V gene is TRBV11-2, the J gene TRBJ2-1; weak D call: TRBD1 (5 bases). This CDR3 has 17 amino acids. Trimming stripped 5 bases from V and 0 bases from J, with 17 bases between. The germline CDR1 and CDR2 sequences are SGHAT and FQNNGV.

The chain carries TRBV4-1 and TRBJ2-7, with D perhaps matching TRBD2 (6 bases). The CDR3 loop spans 15 amino acids. The V end was cut by 1 base, the J end by 4 bases, with 14 bases between. CDR1 is MGHRA and CDR2 is YSYEKL in the germline V gene. The chain's CDR3 is CASSQGGTFGYEQYF. CDR3 DNA sequence: TGCGCCAGCAGCCAAGGAGGGACTTTCGGGTACGAGCAGTACTTC.

The rearrangement joins TRBV28 to TRBJ1-5; a possible D gene is TRBD1 (5 bases). CDR1 and CDR2 (germline): MDHEN, SYDVKM. V lost 9 bases, J lost 4 bases, and 13 bases lay in between. The CDR3 length is 13 residues. The CDR3 DNA follows: TGTGCCAGTACCAGGGCTAGGAATCAGCCCCAGCATTTT. Protein: CASTRARNQPQHF.

The chain recombines TRBV13 with TRBJ2-3, with D possibly being TRBD1 (6 bases). The CDR3 sequence is 13 residues long. CDR1 is PRHDT and CDR2 is FYEKMQ in the germline V gene (reference sequence). Trimming left V 0 bases short and J 10 bases short, with 11 bases between. The CDR3 sequence: CASSLGTGLAQYF. For the CDR3, the DNA is TGTGCCAGCAGCTTAGGTACAGGGCTCGCGCAGTATTTT.

The chain carries TRBV18 and TRBJ1-4; D perhaps matches TRBD1 (5 bases). CDR1 is KGHSH and CDR2 is LQKENI in the germline V gene. The V end lost 1 base, the J end lost 2 bases, and 8 bases lay between the germline ends. The CDR3 spans 15 residues. CDR3 loop: CASSPHGGTNEKLFF. The CDR3 DNA sequence: TGTGCCAGCTCACCACACGGGGGGACTAATGAAAAACTGTTTTTT.

On this clone itself: Other DNA variants within this sample encode the same CDR3. The chain links TRBV18 to TRBJ2-1; D gene ambiguous. The CDR3 loop spans 14 amino acids. The germline V and J ends were trimmed by 3 bases and 0 bases, with 6 bases remaining between them. The germline CDR1 and CDR2 sequences are KGHSH and LQKENI. The DNA of the CDR3 is TGTGCCAGCTCACCCGGGTCCTCCTACAATGAGCAGTTCTTC. Amino acids: CASSPGSSYNEQFF.

The J gene is TRBJ1-1, the V gene TRBV7-9; TRBD1 might be the D (5 bases). V lost 4 bases and J lost 0, with 12 bases in between. The CDR3 loop spans 15 amino acids. Looked up from germline, CDR1 is SEHNR and CDR2 is FQNEAQ (reference sequence). Here the CDR3 DNA reads TGTGCCAGCAGCTCTCCGACAGACCTGAACACTGAAGCTTTCTTT. It is translated as CASSSPTDLNTEAFF.

V and J are TRBV12-5 and TRBJ2-5; 8 bases fit TRBD2. Trimming removed 5 bases from V and 3 bases from J; junction bases left unmatched: 8. Germline loops: CDR1 LGHNT, CDR2 FRNRAP. The CDR3 is made up of 15 amino acids. The CDR3 protein is CASGALTSGEETQYF. The DNA for the CDR3 is TGTGCTAGTGGTGCCCTAACTAGCGGAGAAGAGACCCAGTACTTC.

The rearrangement links TRBV5-1 to TRBJ2-2, with 8 bases aligning to TRBD1. Germline values: CDR1 SGHRS, CDR2 YFSETQ. This CDR3 contains 15 residues. V shed 3 bases, J shed 5 bases, and the junction held 6 bases outside the gene matches. The CDR3 DNA sequence: TGCGCCAGCAGCTACGGACAGGGAGGTACCGGGGAGCTGTTTTTT. It translates to CASSYGQGGTGELFF.

The rearrangement uses TRBV5-6 and TRBJ1-3, with a possible D match to TRBD1 (6 bases). Germline CDR1 and CDR2: SGHDT and YYEEEE. V shed 4 bases and J shed 0 bases, with 11 bases lying between them. This CDR3 contains 15 residues. CDR3 loop: CASSPGQFSGNTIYF. Written as DNA, the CDR3 is TGTGCCAGCAGCCCCGGACAGTTCTCTGGAAACACCATATATTTT.

This sequence joins TRBV19 and TRBJ2-2; TRBD2 agrees at 7 bases. Trimming cost V 5 bases and J 5 bases; bases outside gene matches: 14. The CDR3 spans 17 residues. Germline V CDR1 and CDR2: LNHDA, SQIVND (reference sequence). CDR3 nucleotides: TGTGCCAGTAGTGAGCGGGACGCATGGGGGGTTACCGGGGAGCTGTTTTTT. Amino acid sequence: CASSERDAWGVTGELFF.

The chain combines TRBV7-6 with TRBJ1-1; D unclear. This CDR3 contains 13 residues. Germline CDR1 is SGHVS and CDR2 is FNYEAQ. Trimming removed 1 base from V and 8 bases from J, with 11 bases in between. The CDR3 nucleotides are TGTGCCAGCAGCTTAGAAGCCCCGGCCGAAGCTTTCTTT. Its protein product is CASSLEAPAEAFF.

This clone was recorded only once. The J gene is TRBJ2-7, the V gene TRBV7-8; D remains unclear. This CDR3 has 14 residues. Germline V gene data show CDR1 as SGHVS and CDR2 as FQNEAQ. Deletions cut 5 bases from V and 6 bases from J, with 17 bases between. The CDR3, as DNA: TGTGCCAGCAGCCCCATTAGCCCCCAACGCGAGCAGTACTTC. It translates to CASSPISPQREQYF.